One sample yielded the 23 T cell receptor beta chains listed below, sequenced in a study of shared clonotypes between healthy human individuals. Libraries were prepared by immunoSEQ multiplex PCR; TCRdb keeps only in-frame clonotypes and omits some of them. The table lists roughly 200,000 clones, approximately 61% of them singletons, with over 9.5% in the top ten. The sequencing sample was made of memory CD4+ T cells sorted from blood. Subset specified: CD45RA-negative fraction. Receptor source: a young man in good health.

The chain carries TRBV9 and TRBJ2-1, with 11 bases matching TRBD1. The CDR3 length is 13 residues. The trim removed 6 bases at V and 7 bases at J, leaving 3 bases unmatched. Germline CDR1 is SGDLS and CDR2 is YYNGEE. Written as DNA, the CDR3 is TGTGCCAGCACCGGGACAGGGGGGAATGAGCAGTTCTTC. Protein: CASTGTGGNEQFF.

This clone showed up just once. This chain connects TRBV7-2 to TRBJ2-3; D is possibly TRBD2 (6 bases). V lost 1 base, J lost 3 bases, and 8 bases lay in between. The CDR3 covers 14 residues. Germline lookup yields CDR1 SGHTA and CDR2 FQGNSA. In nucleotides, the CDR3 is TGTGCCAGCAGCTTAGGACTAGAGACAGATACGCAGTATTTT. This gives the protein CASSLGLETDTQYF.

This clone was observed once. The CDR3 spells CASSLWTSGISDSYNEQFF. CDR3 DNA: TGTGCCAGCAGCTTGTGGACTAGCGGGATATCTGACTCCTACAATGAGCAGTTCTTC. The gene calls are TRBV7-2 and TRBJ2-1; TRBD2 matches 12 bases. Germline V gene data show CDR1 as SGHTA and CDR2 as FQGNSA. Trimming took 3 bases from V and 0 from J; bases not matched to a gene: 9. The CDR3 is 19 amino acids.

V gene TRBV6-1 combines with J gene TRBJ2-5, with D perhaps matching TRBD1 (5 bases). V was trimmed by 10 bases and J by 4 bases, leaving 10 bases between them. The CDR3 has 11 amino acids. CDR1 is MNHNS, CDR2 SASEGT, per germline. CDR3 coding DNA: TGTGCCACCGCAGGGTTAGAGACCCAGTACTTC. Translation: CATAGLETQYF.

The rearrangement uses TRBV7-2 and TRBJ2-4; no definite D call. CDR3 length: 16 amino acids. With 3 bases removed from V and 0 bases from J, the gap between germline ends came to 12 bases. Germline V gives CDR1 SGHTA, CDR2 FQGNSA. DNA for the CDR3: TGTGCCAGCAGCTTTCCCCCCCGGCTAGCCAAAAACATTCAGTACTTC. Translating gives CASSFPPRLAKNIQYF.

The chain carries TRBV7-8 and TRBJ1-1; no reliable D call. The germline V and J ends were trimmed by 4 bases and 2 bases, with 8 bases remaining between them. Germline CDR1 SGHVS, CDR2 FQNEAQ. This CDR3 spans 13 amino acids. This CDR3 reads CASSSPVNTEAFF. The CDR3 DNA sequence: TGTGCCAGCAGCTCCCCTGTCAACACTGAAGCTTTCTTT.

The chain employs TRBV6-6 and TRBJ1-3; no clear D gene. This CDR3 is built from 16 residues. V lost 2 bases and J 3 bases, leaving 14 bases between the germline ends. CDR1 is MNHNY, CDR2 SVGAGI, per germline (reference sequence). The CDR3 DNA is TGTGCCAGCAGTTACCGGCGAGTGACGCTTGGAAACACCATATATTTT. Translation gives CASSYRRVTLGNTIYF.

This chain joins TRBV11-3 and TRBJ1-4; D ambiguous. This CDR3 spans 15 amino acids. Germline CDR1 SGHNT, CDR2 YENEEA. V was shortened by 2 bases and J by 3 bases, with 10 bases between the two germline ends. The CDR3 DNA sequence: TGTGCCAGCAGCTTATGGTCAGGAGCTAATGAAAAACTGTTTTTT. It yields the protein CASSLWSGANEKLFF. Filled out from reference TRBV11-3 and TRBJ1-4, the complete variable domain reads EAGVVQSPRYKIIEKKQPVAFWCNPISGHNTLYWYLQNLGQGPELLIRYENEEAVDDSQLPKDRFSAERLKGVDSTLKIQPAELGDSAVYLCASSLWSGANEKLFFGSGTQLSVL.

In this sample, this clone turned up a few times. The chain has TRBV9 and TRBJ2-1; 11 bases fit TRBD2. Germline CDR1 SGDLS, CDR2 YYNGEE. This CDR3 has 15 residues. V was pared by 3 bases and J by 7 bases, with 6 bases of the junction left unmatched. Here the CDR3 reads CASSAELAGANEQFF. In DNA form, the CDR3 reads TGTGCCAGCAGCGCCGAACTAGCGGGAGCGAATGAGCAGTTCTTC.

The V gene is TRBV9, the J gene TRBJ2-3; the match to TRBD2 covers 8 bases. This CDR3 has 20 amino acids. V lost 4 bases to trimming and J lost 3 bases; unmatched junction nucleotides: 22. Germline CDR1 is SGDLS and CDR2 is YYNGEE. The CDR3: CASSPRRRSLLAEWTDTQYF. The DNA for the CDR3 is TGTGCCAGCAGCCCTCGACGGAGGAGTCTACTAGCGGAATGGACAGATACGCAGTATTTT.

DNA for the CDR3: TGTGCCAGCAGCTTTGGGGGAGGCCGCCCCACAGATACGCAGTATTTT. This encodes CASSFGGGRPTDTQYF. The chain is built from TRBV7-2 and TRBJ2-3; tentatively, D is TRBD2 (6 bases). Germline lookup yields CDR1 SGHTA and CDR2 FQGNSA. The V end lost 3 bases, the J end lost 2 bases, and 15 bases lay between the germline ends. This CDR3 is built from 16 residues.

The rearrangement joins TRBV27 to TRBJ1-5; possibly TRBD1 for D (6 bases). V was clipped by 7 bases and J by 4 bases, with 32 bases between them. The CDR3 has 20 amino acids. CDR1 is MNHEY, CDR2 SMNVEV, per germline (reference sequence). The CDR3 sequence: CASKSAHHRPGETFNQPQHF. CDR3 bases: TGTGCCAGCAAATCCGCCCACCATCGCCCAGGGGAGACTTTTAATCAGCCCCAGCATTTT.

The rearrangement links TRBV7-3 to TRBJ2-1; D is possibly TRBD2 (6 bases). V lost 1 base to trimming and J lost 2 bases, with 9 bases between them. This CDR3 spans 15 amino acids. CDR1 and CDR2 (germline): SGHTA, FQGTGA. CDR3: CASSLMAGTYNEQFF. The CDR3 region has the DNA TGTGCCAGCAGCTTAATGGCGGGAACCTACAATGAGCAGTTCTTC.

The gene calls are TRBV5-1 and TRBJ2-7; 9 positions match TRBD2. Germline trimming cut 0 bases from V and 2 bases from J; bases unmatched to any gene: 3. CDR3 length equals 15 residues. The V gene's germline CDR1 is SGHRS and CDR2 YFSETQ. The DNA for the CDR3 is TGCGCCAGCAGCTTGGGGGCGGGAGGGACCTACGAGCAGTACTTC. Its translation is CASSLGAGGTYEQYF.

J is TRBJ2-7 and V is TRBV27, with 9 positions matching TRBD1. The CDR3 loop spans 16 amino acids. The germline V gene has CDR1 MNHEY and CDR2 SMNVEV (reference sequence). The trim removed 3 bases at V and 5 bases at J, leaving 11 bases unmatched. Written as DNA, the CDR3 is TGTGCCAGCAGTTTTGGGGGTTGGGACAGGGTAAACGAGCAGTACTTC. Translated: CASSFGGWDRVNEQYF.

This chain joins TRBV6-6 and TRBJ2-3; the D is unclear. The CDR3 is 13 residues long. Per the germline V gene, CDR1 is MNHNY and CDR2 is SVGAGI (reference sequence). The ends were cut back, 5 bases at V and 3 bases at J, with 9 bases in the middle. The CDR3, as DNA: TGTGCCAGCAGTAGACCTGGGACAGATACGCAGTATTTT. Amino acids: CASSRPGTDTQYF.

The DNA of the CDR3 is TGTGCCAGTAGTCCTCCAACGGGACAGGGGGTCGTCTATGGCTACACCTTC. Protein product: CASSPPTGQGVVYGYTF. The chain uses TRBV19 and TRBJ1-2, with 11 positions matching TRBD1. CDR3 length equals 17 residues. V dropped 5 bases and J dropped 4; count of bases not matched to a gene: 12. Germline CDR1 LNHDA, CDR2 SQIVND (reference sequence).

The V gene is TRBV14, the J gene TRBJ1-3; D remains ambiguous. This CDR3 comprises 15 residues. Between the trimmed V and J ends, which lost 1 base and 0 bases, there was a span of 7 bases. Germline values: CDR1 SGHDN, CDR2 FVKESK. CDR3 DNA: TGTGCCAGCAGCCAAGTACGGACCTCTGGAAACACCATATATTTT. Translating gives CASSQVRTSGNTIYF.

The rearrangement joins TRBV11-3 to TRBJ2-1, with D maybe TRBD2 (5 bases). With 5 bases removed from V and 0 bases from J, the gap between germline ends came to 11 bases. This CDR3 spans 15 amino acids. Per the germline V gene, CDR1 is SGHNT and CDR2 is YENEEA. The CDR3 is CASSPGVSSYNEQFF. Here the CDR3 DNA reads TGTGCCAGCAGCCCCGGGGTGAGCTCCTACAATGAGCAGTTCTTC.

This chain uses TRBV30 with TRBJ2-6; a weak D match, TRBD2 (7 bases). Germline V lookup: CDR1 GTSNPN, CDR2 SVGIG (reference sequence). The CDR3 is 14 amino acids. With 4 bases removed from V and 4 bases from J, the gap between germline ends came to 11 bases. In DNA form, the CDR3 reads TGTGCCTGGACTCCGGGGGGCGGGGCCAACGTCCTGACTTTC. This translates into CAWTPGGGANVLTF. Drawing the rest from reference TRBV30 and TRBJ2-6, the complete variable domain is SQTIHQWPATLVQPVGSPLSLECTVEGTSNPNLYWYRQAAGRGLQLLFYSVGIGQISSEVPQNLSASRPQDRQFILSSKKLLLSDSGFYLCAWTPGGGANVLTFGAGSRLTVL.

This chain uses TRBV11-2 with TRBJ1-1, with a possible D match to TRBD1 (6 bases). The CDR3 is made up of 16 amino acids. Germline lookup yields CDR1 SGHAT and CDR2 FQNNGV. Deletions cut 1 base from V and 6 bases from J, with 18 bases between. CDR3 region: CASSLARQEIFAEAFF. CDR3 sequence (DNA): TGTGCCAGCAGCTTAGCCCGACAGGAAATCTTCGCTGAAGCTTTCTTT.

J is TRBJ1-2 and V is TRBV5-1; D not certain. Trimming took 4 bases from V and 8 from J, leaving 15 bases between them. Germline V gene sequence: CDR1 SGHRS, CDR2 YFSETQ. This CDR3 comprises 13 residues. CDR3: CASSKDGVNGYTF. In DNA, the CDR3 is TGCGCCAGCAGCAAGGATGGGGTGAACGGCTACACCTTC.

This chain uses TRBV7-2 with TRBJ2-1; 9 positions match TRBD1. CDR3 length: 12 amino acids. Trimming removed 5 bases from V and 10 bases from J; junction bases left unmatched: 3. Germline loops: CDR1 SGHTA, CDR2 FQGNSA. The DNA of the CDR3 is TGTGCCAGCAGCCCTACAGGGGGCGAGCAGTTCTTC. Translated, it gives CASSPTGGEQFF.